Listed here are 5 T cell receptor beta chains from one sample, sequenced in a study of blood T cell repertoires in COVID-19 (dated by TCRdb to the early 2020s). Library construction relied on the immunoSEQ multiplex PCR assay. As stored in TCRdb, this immuneACCESS dataset retains in-frame rearrangements with V and J assigned. A fraction of the clones does not appear; measured against another copy, unresolved V genes explain less than half of the discrepancy, and the remainder lacks a known reason. Within this sample are fewer than 130,000 clones, with under 75% of them counted one time only. Jointly, the top ten make up about 6% of the sample. Material for sequencing was peripheral blood. Every receptor here comes from a man older than 75 with acute or convalescent COVID-19.

The rearrangement links TRBV24-1 to TRBJ2-1; tentatively, D is TRBD1 (6 bases). The germline CDR1 and CDR2 sequences are KGHDR and SFDVKD. Trimming left V 6 bases short and J 7 bases short, with 15 bases between. The CDR3 consists of 14 residues. Written as DNA, the CDR3 is TGTGCCACCAGTAGGACAGCCTCGTGGAATGAGCAGTTCTTC. Its protein product is CATSRTASWNEQFF.

This clone appeared a single time. The chain joins TRBV10-2 to TRBJ2-2; 9 nucleotides line up with TRBD1. CDR1 and CDR2 from the germline V gene are WSHSY and SAAADI. The CDR3 runs 16 residues. Losses at the gene ends were 6 bases for V and 5 bases for J; bases not matched to a gene: 10. The CDR3 spells CASRDTDRGTTGELFF. The DNA of the CDR3 is TGCGCCAGCAGAGATACGGACAGGGGTACGACCGGGGAGCTGTTTTTT.

CDR3 region: CASNLGTAISEKLFF. CDR3 bases: TGTGCCAGCAATCTCGGGACAGCTATAAGTGAAAAACTGTTTTTT. The V and J genes are TRBV6-5 and TRBJ1-4; TRBD1 aligns across 7 bases. CDR1 is MNHEY, CDR2 SVGAGI, per germline. This CDR3 contains 15 residues. J lost 7 bases, V lost 7 bases, and 12 bases had no gene match.

The rearrangement joins TRBV5-6 to TRBJ2-3, with 7 bases fitting TRBD1. The CDR3 extends over 14 amino acids. The germline V gene has CDR1 SGHDT and CDR2 YYEEEE. With 1 base clipped from V and 1 base from J, the junction kept 0 bases outside the gene matches. This chain's CDR3 is CASSLQGGTDTQYF. Here the CDR3 DNA reads TGTGCCAGCAGCTTGCAGGGGGGCACAGATACGCAGTATTTT.

This chain links TRBV15 with TRBJ2-1; 7 nucleotides agree with TRBD1. Germline CDR1 reads LNHNV; CDR2 reads YYDKDF (reference sequence). J lost 2 bases, V lost 0 bases, and 7 bases had no gene match. CDR3 length: 17 residues. The CDR3 DNA reads TGTGCCACCAGCAGAGATTACGGGACAGACACCTACAATGAGCAGTTCTTC. Its protein product is CATSRDYGTDTYNEQFF.